Below, one TCR beta chain is given with its context. J lost 2 bases, V lost 3 bases, and 7 bases had no gene match. Germline CDR1 reads SGHNT; CDR2 reads YYREEE (reference sequence). The CDR3 is 15 amino acids. These data belong to a study of blood T cell repertoires in COVID-19. On the study more broadly: T cells, B-cell-depleted T cells, or PBMCs provided the cDNA or gDNA that served as material.

Measured with immunoSEQ multiplex PCR; TCRdb has only the in-frame clones, and not every one. The repertoire holds approximately 100,000 clones, with 65% to 75% as singletons. The sequencing input was peripheral blood. This rearrangement joins TRBV5-4 to TRBJ2-5; TRBD1 aligns across 7 bases. This clonotype originated in an older man with acute or convalescent COVID-19. CDR3 region: CASSSGQREQETQYF. In DNA form, the CDR3 reads TGTGCCAGCAGCTCGGGACAGAGGGAGCAAGAGACCCAGTACTTC.